The subject of this entry is one T cell receptor (beta chain). No cognate antigen has been identified for it. A single base separates this from a much larger clone, so it may be a read error. This record comes from a study (dated by TCRdb to the late 2010s). In the study overall: To characterize human CD8+ TCR repertoires that recognize immunodominant viral antigens, the researchers relied on sequence and structural analyses. Beyond this particular receptor, the publication reports: CD8+ TCR repertoires specific to different immunodominant viral antigens were reported to be distinct from each other and highly diverse.

From the cysteine up to the phenylalanine, the CDR3 has a length of 16 residues. This entry keeps only the CDR3 DNA: 48 bases, framed from base 1. Via the germline V gene (reference sequence), CDR1 is LNHDA and CDR2 SQIVND. TCRdb shows the sequencer as Illumina HiSeq 2500. TCRdb redid the processing of the public reads, applying fastp at Q25 and MiXCR, and retained in-frame beta chains. CDR3 protein sequences are deduplicated, and each keeps its most common genes and DNA. The table for this sample lists about a thousand distinct CDR3 sequences; around 25% of them were counted only once. The top ten clones comprise over 30% of the sample.

The rearranged chain carries TRBV19 and TRBJ1-2; the D gene is perhaps TRBD1, on 6 matching bases. The receptor's source is a male donor. The material sequenced was CD8+ T cells (not recorded whether cultured). The CDR3 region reads CASIIAAGASNYGYTF. Here is the DNA: TGTGCCAGTATTATAGCGGCAGGGGCCTCTAACTATGGCTACACCTTC.